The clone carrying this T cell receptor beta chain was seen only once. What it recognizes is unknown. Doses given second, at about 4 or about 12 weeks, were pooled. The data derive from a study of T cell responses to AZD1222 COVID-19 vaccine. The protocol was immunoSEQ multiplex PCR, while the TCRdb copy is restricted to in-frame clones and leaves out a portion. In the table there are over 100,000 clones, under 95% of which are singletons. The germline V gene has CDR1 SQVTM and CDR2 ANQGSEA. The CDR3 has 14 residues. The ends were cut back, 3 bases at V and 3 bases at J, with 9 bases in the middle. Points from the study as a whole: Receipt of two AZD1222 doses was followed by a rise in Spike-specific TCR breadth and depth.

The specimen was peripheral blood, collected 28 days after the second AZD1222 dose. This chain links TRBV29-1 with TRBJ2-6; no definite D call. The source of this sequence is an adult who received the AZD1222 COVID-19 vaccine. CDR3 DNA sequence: TGCAGCGTTGACCCGGGTGGTGGGGCCAACGTCCTGACTTTC. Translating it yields CSVDPGGGANVLTF.